This T cell receptor (beta chain) is drawn from a study of early T cells in non-severe SARS-CoV-2 infection. MiXCR was run by TCRdb on the 5' RACE reads, yielding one entry per CDR3 protein. This table holds 45,000 to 55,000 distinct CDR3 sequences, 11% found once. V was pared by 0 bases and J by 8 bases, with 10 bases between. The CDR3 covers 13 residues. CDR1 is KGHSH and CDR2 is LQKENI in the germline V gene. Sequencing input: whole blood. The chain joins TRBV18 to TRBJ1-2; weak D call: TRBD1 (5 bases). The receptor was derived from an adult who was a healthcare worker with PCR-confirmed SARS-CoV-2 infection or an uninfected control (not recorded which). The CDR3 loop reads CASSPPTGDGYTF. CDR3 nucleotides: TGTGCCAGCTCACCACCCACGGGGGACGGCTACACCTTC.